This T cell receptor beta chain was identified during a study of blood T cell repertoires in COVID-19. Produced via immunoSEQ multiplex PCR; TCRdb's table is partial and in-frame only. The table includes some 490,000 clones, less than 90% detected once. The length of the CDR3 is 16 residues. CDR1 SNHLY and CDR2 FYNNEI come from the germline V gene. The ends lost 6 bases at V and 1 base at J; junction bases unmatched: 7. All recovered Cohort 3 donors got two negative PCRs, got clearance, or saw symptom resolution. The sample consisted of PBMCs or T cells enriched from blood (not recorded which). The V gene is TRBV2, the J gene TRBJ1-1, with TRBD1 identical over 11 bases. The receptor was derived from a woman aged 55-70 years who had recovered from COVID-19. CDR3 sequence (DNA): TGTGCCAGCAGCCCGGACAGGGGGCGAAGGAACACTGAAGCTTTCTTT. Translated: CASSPDRGRRNTEAFF.